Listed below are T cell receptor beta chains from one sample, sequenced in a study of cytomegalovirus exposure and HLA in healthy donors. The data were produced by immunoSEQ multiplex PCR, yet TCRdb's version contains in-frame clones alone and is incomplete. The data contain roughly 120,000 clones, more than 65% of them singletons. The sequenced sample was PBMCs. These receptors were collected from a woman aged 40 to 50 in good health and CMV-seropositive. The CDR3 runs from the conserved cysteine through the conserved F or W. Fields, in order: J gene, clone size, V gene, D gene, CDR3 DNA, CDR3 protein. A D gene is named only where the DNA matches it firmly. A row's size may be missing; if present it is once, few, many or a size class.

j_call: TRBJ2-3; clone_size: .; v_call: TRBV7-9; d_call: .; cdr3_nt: TGTGCCAGCAGCTTAGAGGCGGGGAGCACAGATACGCAGTATTTT; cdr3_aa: CASSLEAGSTDTQYF
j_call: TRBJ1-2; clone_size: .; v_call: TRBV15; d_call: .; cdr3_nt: TGTGCCACCAGCAGAGATACAGGGACCTATGGCTACACCTTC; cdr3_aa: CATSRDTGTYGYTF
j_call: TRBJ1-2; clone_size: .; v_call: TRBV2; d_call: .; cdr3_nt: TGTGCCAGCAACCAGAGAGGGCCGGGCTACACCTTC; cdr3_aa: CASNQRGPGYTF
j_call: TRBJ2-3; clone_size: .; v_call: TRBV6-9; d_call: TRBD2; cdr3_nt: TGTGCCAGCAGCCGCGTAGCGGGAACCACAGATACGCAGTATTTT; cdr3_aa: CASSRVAGTTDTQYF
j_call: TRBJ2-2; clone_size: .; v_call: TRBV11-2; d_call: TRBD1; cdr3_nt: TGTGCCAGCAGCTTAGAAGGGACAGGGGAGGGCACCGGGGAGCTGTTTTTT; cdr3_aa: CASSLEGTGEGTGELFF
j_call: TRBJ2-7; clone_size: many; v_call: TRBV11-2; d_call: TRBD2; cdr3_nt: TGTGCCAGCAGCTTAGGTCCGGGGACTAGCTACGAGCAGTACTTC; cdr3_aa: CASSLGPGTSYEQYF
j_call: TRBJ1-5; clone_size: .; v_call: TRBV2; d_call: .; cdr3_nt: TGTGCCAGCAGTGAACCAAATCAGCCCCAGCATTTT; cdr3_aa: CASSEPNQPQHF
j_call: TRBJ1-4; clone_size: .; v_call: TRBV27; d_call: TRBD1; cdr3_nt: TGTGCCAGCAGTCGCCTTGGGACAGCGTCGGCCGATGAAAAACTGTTTTTT; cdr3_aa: CASSRLGTASADEKLFF
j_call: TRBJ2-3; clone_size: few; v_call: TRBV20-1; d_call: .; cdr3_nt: TGCAGTGCCAACAGGGTTACGCAGTATTTT; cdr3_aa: CSANRVTQYF
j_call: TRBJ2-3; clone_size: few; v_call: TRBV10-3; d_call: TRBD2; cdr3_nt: TGTGCTATGGGGGGGTACACAGATACGCAGTATTTT; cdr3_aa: CAMGGYTDTQYF
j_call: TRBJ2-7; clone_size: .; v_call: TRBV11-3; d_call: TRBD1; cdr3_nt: TGTGCCAGCAGCCGCCGGGACAGGGTAATAGGGTGCTCCTACGAGCAGTACTTC; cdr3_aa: CASSRRDRVIGCSYEQYF
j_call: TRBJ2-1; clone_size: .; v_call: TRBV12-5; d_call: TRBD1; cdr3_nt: TGTGCTAGTGCCCAGGGGGTTCGGGATGAGCAGTTCTTC; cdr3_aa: CASAQGVRDEQFF
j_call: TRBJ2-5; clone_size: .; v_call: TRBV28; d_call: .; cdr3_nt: TGTGCCAGCAGTCTTAGGGGGGGTGGTAGGGAGACCCAGTACTTC; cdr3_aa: CASSLRGGGRETQYF
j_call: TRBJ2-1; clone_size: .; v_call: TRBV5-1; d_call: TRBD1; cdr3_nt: TGCGCCAGCAGCTTGGCCGGGGACAGATACAATGAGCAGTTCTTC; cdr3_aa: CASSLAGDRYNEQFF
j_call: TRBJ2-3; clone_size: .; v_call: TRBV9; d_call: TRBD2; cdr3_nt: TGTGCCAGCAGCGTAGGGCCGGGACTAGCGCAGACTTCTAGCACAGATACGCAGTATTTT; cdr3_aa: CASSVGPGLAQTSSTDTQYF
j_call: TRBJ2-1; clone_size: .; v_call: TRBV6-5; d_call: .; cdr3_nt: TGTGCCAGCACTGGCGGATACAATGAGCAGTTCTTC; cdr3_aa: CASTGGYNEQFF
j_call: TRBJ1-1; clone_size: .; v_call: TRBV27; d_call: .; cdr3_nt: TGTGCCAGCAGTCGGACGGACAGAGCCGGGGTAGCTTTCTTT; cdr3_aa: CASSRTDRAGVAFF
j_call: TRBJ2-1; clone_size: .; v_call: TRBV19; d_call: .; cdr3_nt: TGTGCCAGTAGTACTGCAAGAGGTGAGCAGTTCTTC; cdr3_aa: CASSTARGEQFF
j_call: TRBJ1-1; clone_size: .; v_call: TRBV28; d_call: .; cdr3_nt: TGTGCCAGCAGTCGTCCGGACACCAGGAACACTGAAGCTTTCTTT; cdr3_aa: CASSRPDTRNTEAFF
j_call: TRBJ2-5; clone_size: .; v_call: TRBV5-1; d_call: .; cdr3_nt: TGCGCCAGCAGCTCCACTTTACGGGCGAAGTCGGGGGAGCAGTACTTC; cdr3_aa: CASSSTLRAKSGEQYF
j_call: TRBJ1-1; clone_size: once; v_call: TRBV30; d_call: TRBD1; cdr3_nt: TGTGCCTGGAGTGGGAGAGGGGGCTCTGAAGCTTTCTTT; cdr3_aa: CAWSGRGGSEAFF
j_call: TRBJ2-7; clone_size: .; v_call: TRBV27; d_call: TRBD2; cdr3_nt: TGTGCCAGCAGTTTAACTAGCGGGAGTTACGAGCAGTACTTC; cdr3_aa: CASSLTSGSYEQYF
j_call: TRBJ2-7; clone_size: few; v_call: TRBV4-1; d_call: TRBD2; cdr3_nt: TGCGCCAGCAGCCACCTCACTAGCGCCACCCACTACGAGCAGTACTTC; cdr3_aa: CASSHLTSATHYEQYF
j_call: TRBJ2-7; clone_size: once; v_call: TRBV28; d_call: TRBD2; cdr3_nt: TGTGCCAGCACCGTGTTGCGGGGGGGACACGAGCAGTACTTC; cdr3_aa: CASTVLRGGHEQYF
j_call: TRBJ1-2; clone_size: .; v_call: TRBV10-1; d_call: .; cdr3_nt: TGCGCCAGCAGTGAGTCCCAGGGAACAGGCTACACCTTC; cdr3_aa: CASSESQGTGYTF
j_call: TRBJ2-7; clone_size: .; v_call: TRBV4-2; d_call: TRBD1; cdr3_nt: TGTGCCAGCAGCCAAGGGTTGACAGGGGGCTACGAGCAGTACTTC; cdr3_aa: CASSQGLTGGYEQYF
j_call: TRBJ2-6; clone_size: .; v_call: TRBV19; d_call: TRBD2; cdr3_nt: TGTGCCAGTAGTATGAGGGAGGGATTCAGCTCTGGGGCCAACGTCCTGACTTTC; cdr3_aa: CASSMREGFSSGANVLTF
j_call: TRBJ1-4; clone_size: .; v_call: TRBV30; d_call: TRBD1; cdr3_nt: TGTGCCTTAGGACAGGGCCGGGAAAAACTGTTTTTT; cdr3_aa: CALGQGREKLFF
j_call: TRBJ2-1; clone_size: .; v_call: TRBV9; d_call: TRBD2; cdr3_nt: TGTGCCAGCAGCGTAGGACTAGCGGGGGTACACAATGAGCAGTTCTTC; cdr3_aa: CASSVGLAGVHNEQFF
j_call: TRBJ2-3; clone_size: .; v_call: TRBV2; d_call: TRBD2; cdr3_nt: TGTGCCAGCAGTGATGGGACTAGCCGAAACACAGATACGCAGTATTTT; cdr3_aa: CASSDGTSRNTDTQYF
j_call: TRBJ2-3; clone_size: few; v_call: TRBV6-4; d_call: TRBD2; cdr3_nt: TGTGCCAGCAGTGACGCGGGAGCCACAGATACGCAGTATTTT; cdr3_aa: CASSDAGATDTQYF